Here is one T cell receptor beta chain with its context. This clonotype was observed a handful of times. The antigen this receptor binds is unknown. Per-base quality was not reported, and no clone a single base away is much larger than it. This specimen belongs to a study of spatial heterogeneity in lung cancer (dated by TCRdb to about 2019). Context from the whole study: The donors were some 70 patients from the lung TRACERx cohort who had early-stage, untreated non-small cell lung cancer. Follow-up PBMC samples were sequenced whenever available, with the median time to follow-up being approximately 2 years after resection. Beta-chain transcripts were consistently detected in greater numbers than alpha-chain transcripts, which likely reflects a higher abundance of beta-chain transcripts. In the raw uncorrected reads, each unique combination of TCR and UMI appeared more than ten times on average. In non-small cell lung cancer, the study made a quantitative comparison of TCR alpha and beta repertoires among multiple tumor regions, matched nontumor lung and blood. TCR repertoire features were related to nonsynonymous mutation counts determined by whole-exome sequencing of tumor tissue. Both alpha and beta chains were TCR-sequenced in samples taken at surgery, namely 220 tumor regions, more than 62 matched nontumor lung samples and about 54 PBMC samples.

Overall study outcomes, separate from this receptor: Additional single-cell paired TCR alpha and beta sequencing was considered necessary to confirm, at a functional level, the hypothesis that regional TCRs recognize regional mutations. Only 13 to 15 patients were included in the comparisons of baseline and follow-up blood repertoires. Ubiquitous expanded tumor TCRs showed up in blood more often at tumor resection than at routine follow-up.

Interpreted using the paper, the time point label stands for: blood at routine non-recurrence follow-up after resection. Without any cell sorting, TCR sequencing was performed on whole RNA extracted either from tumor and nontumor lung tissue or from cryopreserved PBMC samples. A patient was chosen for TCR sequencing only when enough RNA was available from at least two tumor regions. The library was generated by 5' RACE. TCRdb lists the instrument as NextSeq 500. The TCR library protocol attached a unique molecular identifier to each TCR cDNA molecule to allow correction of PCR and sequencing errors. On the authors' methods: TCR identification, UMI-based error correction and CDR3 extraction were performed with Decombinator tools. Expanded TCRs were defined as those above a frequency of 2 per 1,000, corresponding to the top 1% of the tumor frequency distribution. Each repertoire was subsampled 100 times to 5,000 TCRs, after which Renyi diversity was computed with the R vegan package. To build CDR3 similarity networks, amino acid triplet string-kernel similarity was used, and CDR3s were connected when their pairwise similarity was above 0.82. TCRdb handled the public reads itself, with Q25 trimming in fastp and clone calling in MiXCR, and kept productive beta chains. Every entry covers one CDR3 protein and lists the most common genes and DNA from its rows. TCRdb, not the original authors, processed these V and J calls. The sample table contains about 120,000 distinct CDR3 sequences; only one count was recorded for about 12% of them. Around 16% of the sample rests with the top ten.

Looking up the germline V gene yields CDR1 SGHDT and CDR2 YYEEEE. Ends trimmed: V by 0 bases, J by 4 bases; bases unmatched to a gene: 5. The CDR3 spans 15 residues, from the cysteine through the phenylalanine. Just the 45-base CDR3 DNA is kept, in frame starting at base 1. The specimen comprised PBMCs, sampled at follow-up. The TCR comes from a male donor with early-stage non-small cell lung cancer. The rearranged chain carries TRBV5-6 and TRBJ2-5, with 8 middle bases fitting TRBD2. The CDR3 protein is CASSLGSGVGETQYF. DNA sequence: TGTGCCAGCAGCTTGGGTAGCGGGGTAGGAGAGACCCAGTACTTC.